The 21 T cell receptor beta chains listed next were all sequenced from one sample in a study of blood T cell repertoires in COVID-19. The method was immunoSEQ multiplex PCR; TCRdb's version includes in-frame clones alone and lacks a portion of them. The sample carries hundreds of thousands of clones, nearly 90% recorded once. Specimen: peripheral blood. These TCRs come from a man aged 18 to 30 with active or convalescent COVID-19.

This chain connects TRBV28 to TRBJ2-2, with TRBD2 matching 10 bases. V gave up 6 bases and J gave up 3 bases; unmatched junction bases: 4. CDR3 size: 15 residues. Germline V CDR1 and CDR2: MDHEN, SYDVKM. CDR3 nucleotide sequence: TGTGCCAGCAGGCCCCTAGCGGGGGACACCGGGGAGCTGTTTTTT. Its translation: CASRPLAGDTGELFF.

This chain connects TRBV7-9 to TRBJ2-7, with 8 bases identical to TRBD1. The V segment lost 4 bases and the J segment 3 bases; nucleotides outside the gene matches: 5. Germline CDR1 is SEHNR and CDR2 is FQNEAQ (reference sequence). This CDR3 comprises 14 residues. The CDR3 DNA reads TGTGCCAGCAGCTCCGGACAGGGTGTCTACGAGCAGTACTTC. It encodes CASSSGQGVYEQYF.

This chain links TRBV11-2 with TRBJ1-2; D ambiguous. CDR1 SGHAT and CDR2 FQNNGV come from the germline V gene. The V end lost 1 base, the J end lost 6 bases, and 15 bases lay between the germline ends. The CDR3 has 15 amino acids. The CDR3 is CASSLVVSENHGYTF. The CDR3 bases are TGTGCCAGCAGCTTAGTGGTGTCAGAAAACCATGGCTACACCTTC.

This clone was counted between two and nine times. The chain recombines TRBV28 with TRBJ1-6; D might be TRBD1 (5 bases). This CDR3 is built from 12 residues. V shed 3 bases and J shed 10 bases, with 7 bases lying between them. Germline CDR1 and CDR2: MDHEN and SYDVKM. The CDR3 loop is CASSLGGSPLHF. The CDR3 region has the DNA TGTGCCAGCAGTTTGGGGGGGTCACCCCTCCACTTT.

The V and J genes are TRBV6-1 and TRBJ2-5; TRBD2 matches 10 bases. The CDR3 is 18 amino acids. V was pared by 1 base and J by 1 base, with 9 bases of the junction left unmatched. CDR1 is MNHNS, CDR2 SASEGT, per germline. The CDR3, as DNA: TGTGCCAGCAGTGAAGGGGCTAGCGGGGGCTTAATCCAAGAGACCCAGTACTTC. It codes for CASSEGASGGLIQETQYF.

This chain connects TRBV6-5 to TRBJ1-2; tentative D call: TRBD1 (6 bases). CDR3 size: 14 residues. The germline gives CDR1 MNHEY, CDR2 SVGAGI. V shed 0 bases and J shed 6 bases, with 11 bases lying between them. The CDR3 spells CASSYSGTRDGYTF. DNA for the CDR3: TGTGCCAGCAGTTACTCCGGGACACGTGATGGCTACACCTTC.

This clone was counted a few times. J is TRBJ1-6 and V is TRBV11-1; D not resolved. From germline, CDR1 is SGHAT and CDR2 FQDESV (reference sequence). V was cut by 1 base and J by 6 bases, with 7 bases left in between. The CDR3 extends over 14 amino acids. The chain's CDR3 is CASSLGWLNSPLHF. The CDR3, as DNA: TGTGCCAGCAGCTTAGGATGGCTTAATTCACCCCTCCACTTT. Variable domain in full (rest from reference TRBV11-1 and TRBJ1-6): EAEVAQSPRYKITEKSQAVAFWCDPISGHATLYWYRQILGQGPELLVQFQDESVVDDSQLPKDRFSAERLKGVDSTLKIQPAELGDSAMYLCASSLGWLNSPLHFGNGTRLTVT.

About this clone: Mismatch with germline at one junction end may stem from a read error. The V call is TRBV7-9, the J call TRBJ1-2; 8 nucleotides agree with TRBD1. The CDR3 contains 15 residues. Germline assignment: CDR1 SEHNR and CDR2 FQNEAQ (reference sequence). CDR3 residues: CASSFTQGAGNGYIF. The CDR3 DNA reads TGTGCCAGCAGCTTCACCCAGGGGGCCGGGAATGGCTACATCTTC.

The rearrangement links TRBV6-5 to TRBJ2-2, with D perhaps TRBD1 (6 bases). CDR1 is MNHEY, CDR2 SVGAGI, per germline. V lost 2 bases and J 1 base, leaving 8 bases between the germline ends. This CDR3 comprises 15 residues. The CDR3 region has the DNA TGTGCCAGCAGTTACATGGGACAGAACACCGGGGAGCTGTTTTTT. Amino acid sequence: CASSYMGQNTGELFF.

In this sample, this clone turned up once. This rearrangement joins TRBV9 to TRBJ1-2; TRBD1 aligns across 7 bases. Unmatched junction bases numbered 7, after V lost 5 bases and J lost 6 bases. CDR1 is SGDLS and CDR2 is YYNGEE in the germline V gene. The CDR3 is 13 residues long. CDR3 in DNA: TGTGCCAGCAGAACAACAGGGGTTGATGGCTACACCTTC. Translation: CASRTTGVDGYTF.

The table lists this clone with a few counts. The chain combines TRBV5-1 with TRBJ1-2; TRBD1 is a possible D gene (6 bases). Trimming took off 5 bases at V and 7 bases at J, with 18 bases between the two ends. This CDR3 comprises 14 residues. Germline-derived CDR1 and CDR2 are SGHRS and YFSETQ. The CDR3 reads CASRSTGTITGYTF. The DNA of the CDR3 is TGCGCCAGCAGATCAACCGGGACAATAACTGGCTACACCTTC.

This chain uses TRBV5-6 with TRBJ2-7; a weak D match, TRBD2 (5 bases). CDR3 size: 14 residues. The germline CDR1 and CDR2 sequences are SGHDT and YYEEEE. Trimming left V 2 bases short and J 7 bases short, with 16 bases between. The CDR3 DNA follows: TGTGCCAGCAGCTTCGGACTGACATACTCAGAGCAGTACTTC. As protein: CASSFGLTYSEQYF.

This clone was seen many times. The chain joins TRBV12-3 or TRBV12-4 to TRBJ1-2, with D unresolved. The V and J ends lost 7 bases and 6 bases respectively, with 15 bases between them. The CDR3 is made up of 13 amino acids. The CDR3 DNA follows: TGTGCCAGCACCACTCAGGAGGATGATGGCTACACCTTC. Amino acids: CASTTQEDDGYTF.

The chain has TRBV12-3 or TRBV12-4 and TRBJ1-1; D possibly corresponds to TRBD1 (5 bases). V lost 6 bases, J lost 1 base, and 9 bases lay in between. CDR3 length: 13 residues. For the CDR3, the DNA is TGTGCCAGCAGGGGGCCTAGGAACACTGAAGCTTTCTTT. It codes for CASRGPRNTEAFF.

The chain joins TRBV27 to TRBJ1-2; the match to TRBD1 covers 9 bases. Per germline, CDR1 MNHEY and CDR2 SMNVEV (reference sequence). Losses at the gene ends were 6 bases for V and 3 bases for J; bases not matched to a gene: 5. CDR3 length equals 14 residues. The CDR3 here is CASRRTGEHYGYTF. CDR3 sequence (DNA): TGTGCCAGCAGACGGACAGGGGAGCACTATGGCTACACCTTC.

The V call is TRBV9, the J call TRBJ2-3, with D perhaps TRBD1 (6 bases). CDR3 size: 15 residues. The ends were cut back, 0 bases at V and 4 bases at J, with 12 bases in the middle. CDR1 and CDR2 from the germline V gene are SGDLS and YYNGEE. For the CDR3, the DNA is TGTGCCAGCAGCGTAGCTTCAGGGGCCCCAGATACGCAGTATTTT. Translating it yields CASSVASGAPDTQYF.

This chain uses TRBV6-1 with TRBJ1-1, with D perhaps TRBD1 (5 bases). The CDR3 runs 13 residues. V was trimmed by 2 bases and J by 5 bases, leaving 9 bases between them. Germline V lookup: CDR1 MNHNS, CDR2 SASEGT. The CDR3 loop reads CASSERRTTEAFF. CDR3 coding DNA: TGTGCCAGCAGTGAACGCCGGACAACTGAAGCTTTCTTT.

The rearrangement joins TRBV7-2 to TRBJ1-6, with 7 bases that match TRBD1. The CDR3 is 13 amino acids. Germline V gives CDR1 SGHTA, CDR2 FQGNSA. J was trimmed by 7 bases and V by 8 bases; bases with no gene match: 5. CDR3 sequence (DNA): TGTGCCAGCCAGCTCAGGGGGAATTCACCCCTCCACTTT. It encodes CASQLRGNSPLHF.

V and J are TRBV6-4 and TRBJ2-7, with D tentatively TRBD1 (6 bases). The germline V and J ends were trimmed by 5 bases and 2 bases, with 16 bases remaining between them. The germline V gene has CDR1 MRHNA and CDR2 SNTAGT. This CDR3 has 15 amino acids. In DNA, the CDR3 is TGTGCCAGCAGTCCTGGGGGCGCCGGAACCTACGAGCAGTACTTC. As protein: CASSPGGAGTYEQYF.

The CDR3 DNA is TGTGCCAGCAGCCTACGCAGGGGTGGCTACACCTTC. Its protein product is CASSLRRGGYTF. This sequence joins TRBV7-2 and TRBJ1-2; maybe TRBD1 (6 bases). This CDR3 is built from 12 residues. Germline V CDR1 and CDR2: SGHTA, FQGNSA. V dropped 5 bases and J dropped 7 bases, with 11 bases sitting between them.

CDR3 loop: CASSARTGSAFF. DNA of the CDR3: TGTGCCAGTAGTGCGCGGACAGGGTCGGCTTTCTTT. The chain joins TRBV19 to TRBJ1-1; 8 bases align to TRBD1. CDR1 LNHDA and CDR2 SQIVND come from the germline V gene (reference sequence). The CDR3 has 12 amino acids. V was pared by 5 bases and J by 11 bases, with 7 bases of the junction left unmatched.